This TCR beta chain was identified during a study of OX40 agonist ivuxolimab in advanced cancers. At baseline, cycle 4 day 1, and cycle 7 day 1, blood was sampled. Libraries were prepared by immunoSEQ multiplex PCR; TCRdb keeps only in-frame clonotypes and omits some of them. The profile covers about 55,000 clones, with roughly 81% appearing a single time and 1.2% taken by the ten largest. Note on this clone: One end of the junction varies from germline; a read error may be responsible.

In germline, CDR1 is SGDLS, CDR2 YYNGEE. The CDR3 extends over 15 amino acids. Sequencing used CD4+ or CD8+ T cells sorted from blood, obtained in a trial of the OX40 agonist ivuxolimab. The chain couples TRBV9 to TRBJ1-5; possible D gene TRBD1, 5 bases. The receptor was isolated from an adult with an advanced solid tumor such as melanoma, head and neck, liver or kidney cancer. CDR3: CTSSVDSHSNQPQHF. CDR3 DNA sequence: TGTACCAGCAGCGTCGACAGCCATAGCAATCAGCCCCAGCATTTT.